This T cell receptor (beta chain) derives from a study of post-analysis software for immune sequencing data. Overall study: Secondary progressive, relapsing-remitting and progressive-relapsing multiple sclerosis were among the included disease courses.

Study-wide findings and caveats: Strong co-clustering by F measure linked samples that shared a preparation batch. Patients used a few TRBV segments, including TRBV5-6, TRBV5-1 and TRBV20-1, more often than controls. The normalized Chao1 diversity of multiple sclerosis patients was significantly lower than that of controls.

Presence of unique molecular identifiers characterized the TCR beta cDNA libraries. Using its own MiXCR run on the PCR reads, TCRdb lists one record per CDR3 protein. The data hold approximately 730,000 distinct CDR3 sequences, with 25% to 30% observed a single time. The sample holds a few counts of this clonotype. Antigen unknown. Looked up from germline, CDR1 is MNHEY and CDR2 is SMNVEV (reference sequence). This CDR3 is built from 14 residues. Trimming cost V 8 bases and J 0 bases, with 8 bases left between them. The sequenced material came from blood. The clonotype was recovered from a girl aged 5 to 17 with multiple sclerosis. This sequence joins TRBV27 and TRBJ1-6, with D unclear. The DNA of the CDR3 is TGTGCCAGCGGCTACAGCTCCTATAATTCACCCCTCCACTTT. It codes for CASGYSSYNSPLHF.